Sequencing of this T cell receptor beta chain was carried out in a study of molecular identifiers for immune sequencing clone quantification. Study-level results: A single cell's spiked Jurkat TCR RNA was reportedly detectable among about a million naive cells. Clones that exceeded 20 RNA copies held over 98% of effector molecules, yet under 1% in naive cells. Highly expanded clone sizes could be underestimated through barcode sharing by identical TCR molecules.

V trimming: 8 bases; J trimming: 5 bases; junction bases outside the gene matches: 17. The CDR3 length is 16 residues. This clonotype came up many times. Its antigen remains unidentified. Preparation of the bulk TCR libraries relied on previously described methods and listed TCR primers. Via MiXCR, TCRdb re-called the PCR reads, giving one row per CDR3 protein. The table records about half a million distinct CDR3 sequences, about 20% of them present only once. The material sequenced was naive CD8+ T cells from blood, with Jurkat cell RNA spiked in. Documented subset: FACS-sorted CD8+CD4-CCR7+CD45RA+ naive T cells. The source of this sequence is a human donor in good health. Some libraries in this study had Jurkat cell RNA spiked in. The chain joins TRBV12-3 or TRBV12-4 to TRBJ1-2; 7 nucleotides agree with TRBD1. The CDR3 sequence: CASAPWTGWDNYGYTF. CDR3 nucleotide sequence: TGTGCCAGCGCCCCTTGGACAGGTTGGGATAATTATGGCTACACCTTC.